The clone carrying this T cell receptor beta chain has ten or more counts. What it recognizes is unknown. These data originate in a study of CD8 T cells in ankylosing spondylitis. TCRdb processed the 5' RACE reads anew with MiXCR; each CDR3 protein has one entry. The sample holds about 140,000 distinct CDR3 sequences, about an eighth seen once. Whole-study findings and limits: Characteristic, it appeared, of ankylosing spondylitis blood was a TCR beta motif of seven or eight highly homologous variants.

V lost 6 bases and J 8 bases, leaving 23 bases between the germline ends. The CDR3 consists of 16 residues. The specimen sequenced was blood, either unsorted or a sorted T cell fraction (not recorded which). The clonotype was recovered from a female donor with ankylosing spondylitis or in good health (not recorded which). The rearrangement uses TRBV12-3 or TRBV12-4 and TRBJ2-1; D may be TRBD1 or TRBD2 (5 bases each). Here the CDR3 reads CASSIALSGPGDEQFF. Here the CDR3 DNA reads TGTGCCAGCAGCATTGCGTTGTCGGGGCCCGGTGATGAGCAGTTCTTC.